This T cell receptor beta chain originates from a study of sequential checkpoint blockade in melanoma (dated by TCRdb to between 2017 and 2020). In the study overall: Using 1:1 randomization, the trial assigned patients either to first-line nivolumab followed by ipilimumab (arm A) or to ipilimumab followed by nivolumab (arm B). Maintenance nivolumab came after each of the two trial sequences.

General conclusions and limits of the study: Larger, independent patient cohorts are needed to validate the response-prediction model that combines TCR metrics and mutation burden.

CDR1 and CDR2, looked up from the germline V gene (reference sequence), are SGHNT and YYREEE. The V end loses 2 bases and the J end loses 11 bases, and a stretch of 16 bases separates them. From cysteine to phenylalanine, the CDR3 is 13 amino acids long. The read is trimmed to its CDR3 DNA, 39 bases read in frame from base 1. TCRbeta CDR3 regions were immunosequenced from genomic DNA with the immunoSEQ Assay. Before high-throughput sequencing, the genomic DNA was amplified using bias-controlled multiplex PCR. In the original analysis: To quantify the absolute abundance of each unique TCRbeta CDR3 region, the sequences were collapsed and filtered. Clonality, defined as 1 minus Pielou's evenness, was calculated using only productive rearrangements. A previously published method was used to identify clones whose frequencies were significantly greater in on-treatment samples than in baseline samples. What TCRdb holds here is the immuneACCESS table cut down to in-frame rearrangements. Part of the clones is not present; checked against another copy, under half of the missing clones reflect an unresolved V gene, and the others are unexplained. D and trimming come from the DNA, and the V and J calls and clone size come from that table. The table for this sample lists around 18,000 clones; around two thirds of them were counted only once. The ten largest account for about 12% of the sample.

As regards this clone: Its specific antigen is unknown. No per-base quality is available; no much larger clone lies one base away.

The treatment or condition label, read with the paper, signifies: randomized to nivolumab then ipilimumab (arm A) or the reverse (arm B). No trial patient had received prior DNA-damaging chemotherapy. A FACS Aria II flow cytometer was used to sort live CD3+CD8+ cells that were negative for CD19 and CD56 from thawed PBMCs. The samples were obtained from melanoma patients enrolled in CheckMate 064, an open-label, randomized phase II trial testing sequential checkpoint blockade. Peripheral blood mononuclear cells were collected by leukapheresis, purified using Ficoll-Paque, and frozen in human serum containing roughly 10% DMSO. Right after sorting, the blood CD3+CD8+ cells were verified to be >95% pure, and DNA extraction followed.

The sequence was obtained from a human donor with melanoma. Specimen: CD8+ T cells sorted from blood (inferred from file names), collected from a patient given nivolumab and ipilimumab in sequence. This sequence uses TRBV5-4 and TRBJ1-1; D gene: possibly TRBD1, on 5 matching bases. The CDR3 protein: CASSFGGGNYAFF. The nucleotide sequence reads TGTGCCAGCAGCTTTGGGGGGGGGAATTACGCTTTCTTT.